Here is one T cell receptor (beta chain) with its context. Its antigen specificity is not known. No base-level quality is on record; no much larger clone is a single base apart. The data were taken from a study of control samples from healthy donors and cancer patients (dated by TCRdb to the early 2020s). The CDR3, cysteine through phenylalanine, is 15 amino acids long. Just the 45-base CDR3 DNA is kept, in frame starting at base 1. Per the germline V gene, SGHDT is the CDR1 and YYEEEE is the CDR2. V is pared back by 6 bases and J by 2 bases, with 18 bases lying between the germline termini. The method was the immunoSEQ multiplex PCR assay. TCRdb carries this immuneACCESS record with in-frame sequences only. Its versions omit some clonotypes, under half of them owing to an unresolved V gene in the studies checked, with the rest unexplained. This sample comprises 84,000 or so clones, 90% to 95% of them detected only once. 17% of the sample comes from the top ten.

The chain is encoded by TRBV5-6 joined to TRBJ2-7, and the D gene may be TRBD2, 6 bases matching. This TCR was recovered from a man aged 45-65 years in good health. Sequencing input: blood. The CDR3 loop reads CASTQGGARPYEQYF. The DNA sequence is given as TGTGCCAGCACCCAAGGAGGGGCAAGGCCCTACGAGCAGTACTTC.